This TCR beta chain was found in a study of vaccination and CD4 T cells after COVID-19. Study at large: Cultures that served as controls received a CEFX pool, an HIV-1 Nef pool, or no peptide. Regarding the study as a whole: The median proportion of reactive clones detected only post-vaccination in convalescent patients was approximately 90%.

V dropped 2 bases and J dropped 0; count of bases not matched to a gene: 13. Germline CDR1 SGDLS, CDR2 YYNGEE. CDR3 length: 19 amino acids. Sequencing of the DNA from cultured CD4+ T cells was carried out with the Oncomine TCR Beta short-read assay. TCRdb re-called the PCR reads through MiXCR, storing one row per CDR3 protein. The top ten hold roughly 6.7% of the sample, which has about 16,000 distinct CDR3 sequences, approximately 57% seen once. A word on this clonotype: Its target is unknown.

Stated treatment: approximately nine-day PBMC culture with coronavirus spike peptide pools or control peptides (ViraFEST assay). The chain employs TRBV9 and TRBJ2-3; 9 bases match TRBD1. The receptor was isolated from a human donor who had recovered from COVID-19. Sequenced here: CD4+ T cells from blood, cultured in vitro, sampled before SARS-CoV-2 vaccination. The CDR3 here is CASSVRHGQGSGSTDTQYF. CDR3 sequence (DNA): TGTGCCAGCAGCGTCCGCCACGGACAGGGGTCTGGGAGCACAGATACGCAGTATTTT.